The 17 T cell receptor beta chains below all came from one sample that was sequenced in a study of T-cell memory formation after mild COVID-19. TCRdb re-called the 5' RACE reads through MiXCR, storing one row per CDR3 protein. The data show 300,000 to 350,000 distinct CDR3 sequences, roughly 13% seen once. The sample comprised PBMCs or a T cell subset sorted from them (not recorded which). Every receptor here comes from a man aged 18 to 35 who had mild COVID-19 (a few samples of this study predate the infection). Cell type and time point are not known.

This clonotype turned up a few times. The chain links TRBV4-3 to TRBJ1-1; D is uncertain. CDR1 and CDR2 from the germline V gene are LGHNA and YSLEER. The germline V and J ends were trimmed by 2 bases and 4 bases, with 8 bases remaining between them. The CDR3 contains 13 residues. The CDR3 nucleotides are TGCGCCAGCAGCCAATCGGGGAGCACTGAAGCTTTCTTT. Its protein is CASSQSGSTEAFF.

This chain links TRBV5-1 with TRBJ1-6; the D gene is possibly TRBD1 (5 bases). Trimming pared 3 bases from V and 4 bases from J, leaving 11 bases between. The CDR3 extends over 15 amino acids. Germline CDR1 reads SGHRS; CDR2 reads YFSETQ. The CDR3 nucleotides are TGCGCCAGCAGCTCCGGCGGGGGTTATAATTCACCCCTCCACTTT. The encoded protein is CASSSGGGYNSPLHF.

This chain uses TRBV29-1 with TRBJ1-2; D unresolved. The length of the CDR3 is 13 residues. Germline V CDR1 and CDR2: SQVTM, ANQGSEA. V lost 6 bases and J 7 bases, leaving 18 bases between the germline ends. The CDR3 DNA reads TGCAGCGTCGAGACCGGGTCCCGTATTGGCTACACCTTC. Translation gives CSVETGSRIGYTF.

This clonotype occurred a few times. This CDR3 reads CASSQAPGGPVYSTGELFF. The DNA for the CDR3 is TGTGCCAGCAGCCAAGCCCCGGGGGGTCCCGTTTATTCCACCGGGGAGCTGTTTTTT. V usage is TRBV4-2 and J usage is TRBJ2-2, with 7 bases that match TRBD2. V shed 1 base and J 4 bases; nucleotides not matched to a gene: 15. The CDR3 has 19 residues. From germline, CDR1 is LGHNA and CDR2 YNFKEQ.

This clonotype was seen only a few times. The V gene is TRBV28, the J gene TRBJ1-2, with TRBD1 matching over 9 bases. CDR3 length: 14 residues. The germline V gene encodes CDR1 MDHEN and CDR2 SYDVKM. V lost 7 bases to trimming and J lost 5 bases; unmatched junction nucleotides: 8. The DNA of the CDR3 is TGTGCCAGCATCATTACCGGGACAGGGTATGGCTACACCTTC. Encoded protein: CASIITGTGYGYTF.

This clonotype showed up just a few times. V usage is TRBV18 and J usage is TRBJ2-5; TRBD1 might be the D (6 bases). There are 14 residues in the CDR3. Trimming left V 2 bases short and J 7 bases short, with 14 bases between. CDR1 and CDR2 from the germline V gene are KGHSH and LQKENI. The CDR3, as DNA: TGTGCCAGCTCACCAGGGACATATGGAGGGACCCAGTACTTC. Amino acids: CASSPGTYGGTQYF.

This chain connects TRBV7-8 to TRBJ2-1; TRBD2 matches at 12 bases. Germline lookup yields CDR1 SGHVS and CDR2 FQNEAQ. The V gene end was trimmed by 2 bases and the J gene end by 6 bases; junction bases not matched to a gene: 2. The length of the CDR3 is 15 residues. The CDR3 bases are TGTGCCAGCAGCTTACTAGCGGGGGGGCGCAATGAGCAGTTCTTC. Protein: CASSLLAGGRNEQFF.

The CDR3: CASSALGGGGPYEQYV. Here the CDR3 DNA reads TGTGCCAGCAGTGCCCTCGGGGGGGGCGGCCCCTACGAGCAGTACGTC. The V call is TRBV28, the J call TRBJ2-7; 8 bases match TRBD2. J gave up 2 bases and V 5 bases, and 11 bases lay outside the gene matches. This CDR3 contains 16 residues. Per the germline V gene, CDR1 is MDHEN and CDR2 is SYDVKM.

In this sample, this clonotype turned up a few times. The CDR3 here is CASSVEQGEDTQYF. CDR3 bases: TGTGCCAGCAGCGTAGAACAGGGAGAAGATACGCAGTATTTT. The rearrangement joins TRBV9 to TRBJ2-3; D might be TRBD1 (6 bases). Germline lookup yields CDR1 SGDLS and CDR2 YYNGEE. The CDR3 has 14 amino acids. Deletions cut 0 bases from V and 5 bases from J, with 10 bases between.

This clonotype occurred a few times. The V and J genes are TRBV6-4 and TRBJ2-7; D might be TRBD1 (5 bases). V dropped 0 bases and J dropped 3 bases, with 15 bases sitting between them. This CDR3 is built from 16 residues. Germline-derived CDR1 and CDR2 are MRHNA and SNTAGT. The CDR3 loop reads CASSDSEQGPRYEQYV. In DNA, the CDR3 is TGTGCCAGCAGTGACTCGGAGCAGGGTCCCCGCTACGAGCAGTACGTC.

This clonotype was seen a handful of times. The chain combines TRBV7-9 with TRBJ2-7; 11 nucleotides align to TRBD1. This CDR3 comprises 16 residues. CDR1 and CDR2 (germline): SEHNR, FQNEAQ (reference sequence). V shed 5 bases, J shed 3 bases, and the junction held 9 bases outside the gene matches. The CDR3 protein is CASSPAGQGGNYEQYV. The CDR3 DNA reads as TGTGCCAGCAGCCCAGCGGGACAGGGGGGTAACTACGAGCAGTACGTC.

This clonotype was observed at least ten times. V and J are TRBV7-2 and TRBJ2-6, with D possibly being TRBD1 or TRBD2 (5 bases each). The CDR3 spans 15 residues. From germline, CDR1 is SGHTA and CDR2 FQGNSA. The V gene lost 5 bases and the J gene lost 3 bases, with 11 bases spanning the gap. CDR3 nucleotide sequence: TGTGCCAGCAGCCCCGGGACGAGTGGGGCCAACGTCCTGACTTTC. Translated: CASSPGTSGANVLTF.

This clonotype was observed a handful of times. Its ends do not fully match the called genes, so a read error is possible. The genes are TRBV27 and TRBJ1-1, with D possibly TRBD1 on 6 matching bases. CDR1 and CDR2 (germline): MNHEY, SMNVEV (reference sequence). This CDR3 has 19 amino acids. CDR3 region: CASRTFDRRRAIIDTEAFF. The CDR3 DNA reads TGTGCCAGCAGGACCTTCGACAGGCGTCGCGCGATTATAGACACCGAAGCTTTCTTT.

The chain employs TRBV4-1 and TRBJ1-2; D is undetermined. Trimming removed 0 bases from V and 7 bases from J, with 15 bases in between. The CDR3 covers 15 residues. Germline CDR1 and CDR2: MGHRA and YSYEKL. CDR3: CASSQDPRQSGGYTF. The CDR3 DNA sequence: TGCGCCAGCAGCCAAGATCCGAGGCAGTCTGGTGGCTACACCTTC.

The chain combines TRBV14 with TRBJ2-1; the match to TRBD1 covers 7 bases. Germline trimming cut 4 bases from V and 1 base from J; bases unmatched to any gene: 4. Per the germline V gene, CDR1 is SGHDN and CDR2 is FVKESK. The CDR3 contains 15 residues. The CDR3 protein is CASSRGTVSYNEQFF. The DNA for the CDR3 is TGTGCCAGCAGCCGAGGGACAGTATCCTACAATGAGCAGTTCTTC.

The sample holds a few counts of this clonotype. The chain recombines TRBV7-9 with TRBJ2-2; possible D gene TRBD1, 6 bases. The CDR3 consists of 16 residues. Germline lookup yields CDR1 SEHNR and CDR2 FQNEAQ (reference sequence). Deletions cut 2 bases from V and 5 bases from J, with 15 bases between. The CDR3 loop reads CASSLPFRGRTGELFF. The CDR3 nucleotides read TGTGCCAGCAGCTTACCGTTCAGGGGTCGGACCGGGGAGCTGTTTTTT.

V gene TRBV11-2 combines with J gene TRBJ2-2; the D call may be TRBD1 or TRBD2 (6 bases each). The CDR3 is made up of 17 amino acids. V shed 1 base and J shed 4 bases, with 16 bases lying between them. From germline, CDR1 is SGHAT and CDR2 FQNNGV. CDR3 loop: CASSLAPKGGGTGELFF. CDR3 nucleotide sequence: TGTGCCAGCAGCTTAGCCCCGAAGGGGGGTGGCACCGGGGAGCTGTTTTTT.